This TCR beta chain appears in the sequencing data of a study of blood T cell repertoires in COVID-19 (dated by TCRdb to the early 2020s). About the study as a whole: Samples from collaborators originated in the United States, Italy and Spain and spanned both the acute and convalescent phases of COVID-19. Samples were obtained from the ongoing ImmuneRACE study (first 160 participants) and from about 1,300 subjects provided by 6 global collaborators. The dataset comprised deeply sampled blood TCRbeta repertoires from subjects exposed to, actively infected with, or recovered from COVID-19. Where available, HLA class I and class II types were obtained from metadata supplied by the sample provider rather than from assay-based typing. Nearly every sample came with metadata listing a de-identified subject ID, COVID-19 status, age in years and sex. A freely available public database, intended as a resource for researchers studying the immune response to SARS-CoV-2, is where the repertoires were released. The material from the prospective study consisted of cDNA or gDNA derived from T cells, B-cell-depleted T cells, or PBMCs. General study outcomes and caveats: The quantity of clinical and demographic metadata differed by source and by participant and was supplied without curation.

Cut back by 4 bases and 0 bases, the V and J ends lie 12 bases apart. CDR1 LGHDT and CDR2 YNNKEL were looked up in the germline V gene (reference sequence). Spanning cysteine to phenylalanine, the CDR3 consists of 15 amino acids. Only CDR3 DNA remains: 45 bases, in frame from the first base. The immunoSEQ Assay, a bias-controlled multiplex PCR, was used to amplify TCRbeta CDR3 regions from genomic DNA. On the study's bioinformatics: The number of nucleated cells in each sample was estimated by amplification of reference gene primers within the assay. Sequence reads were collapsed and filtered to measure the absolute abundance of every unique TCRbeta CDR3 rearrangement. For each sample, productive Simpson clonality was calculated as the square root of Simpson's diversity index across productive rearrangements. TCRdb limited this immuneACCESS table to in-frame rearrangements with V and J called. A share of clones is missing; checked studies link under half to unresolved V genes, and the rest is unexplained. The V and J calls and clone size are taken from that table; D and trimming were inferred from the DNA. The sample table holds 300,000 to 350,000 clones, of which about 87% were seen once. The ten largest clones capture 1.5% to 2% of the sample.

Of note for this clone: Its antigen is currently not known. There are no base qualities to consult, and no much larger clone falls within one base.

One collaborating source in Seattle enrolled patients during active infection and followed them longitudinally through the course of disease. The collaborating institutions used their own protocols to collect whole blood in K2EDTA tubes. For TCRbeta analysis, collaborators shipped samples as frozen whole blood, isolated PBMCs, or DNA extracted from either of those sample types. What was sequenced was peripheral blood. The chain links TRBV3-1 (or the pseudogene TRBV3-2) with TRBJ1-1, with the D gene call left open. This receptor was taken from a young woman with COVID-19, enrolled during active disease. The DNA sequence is TGTGCCAGCAGCCCCAGCGGGTCAATGAACACTGAAGCTTTCTTT. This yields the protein CASSPSGSMNTEAFF.